Included here is one T cell receptor (beta chain) sequence, with context. In the original analysis: Amplification of reference gene primers provided the estimated nucleated cell counts. Here immunoSEQ multiplex PCR was the method, and the copy in TCRdb shows in-frame clones only, minus some. The V and J calls and the clone size are those of that table, but D and trimming were determined from the DNA. The sample lists roughly 100,000 clones, approximately 88% occurring once. This CDR3 spans 15 amino acids. The germline V gene encodes CDR1 MNHEY and CDR2 SVGAGI. The germline V and J ends were trimmed by 3 bases and 3 bases, with 14 bases remaining between them. The data originate from a study of blood T cell repertoires in COVID-19. As for the study in general: Samples came from the United States, Italy and Spain, spanning acute and convalescent COVID-19. Sample material is recorded as cDNA or gDNA derived from T cells, B-cell-depleted T cells, or PBMCs.

The TCR sequence derives from a woman aged 60 to 75 with acute or convalescent COVID-19. Sequenced: peripheral blood. The V gene is TRBV6-5, the J gene TRBJ1-1, with D perhaps TRBD1 (5 bases). For the CDR3, the DNA is TGTGCCAGCAGTTATCTGGCGGGGGTGGACACTGAAGCTTTCTTT. It translates to CASSYLAGVDTEAFF.